A selection of T cell receptor beta chains follows, all from one sample in a study of vaccination and CD4 T cells after COVID-19. Their target antigens are unknown. TCRdb itself ran the PCR reads through MiXCR, one entry per CDR3 protein. The repertoire has approximately 17,000 distinct CDR3 sequences, 70% of them found once; the top ten carry 16%. Sequenced: CD4+ T cells from blood, cultured in vitro. These receptors originate from a human donor who had recovered from COVID-19. Both conserved end residues are part of each CDR3. A D gene is named only where the DNA matches it firmly. Clone size is stated in some rows and not others, as once, few, many or a class when expanded.

size	J	D	V	DNA	CDR3
NA	TRBJ1-1	NA	TRBV7-8	TGTGCCAGCAGCTTTACTGTACAGAACACTGAAGCTTTCTTT	CASSFTVQNTEAFF
NA	TRBJ1-2	NA	TRBV25-1	TGTGCCAGCACCCCTGCCGGGGGGAACTATGGCTACACCTTC	CASTPAGGNYGYTF
NA	TRBJ2-7	NA	TRBV6-2/TRBV6-3	TGTGCCAGCAGTTATCGACCGTGGGAGCAGTACTTC	CASSYRPWEQYF
NA	TRBJ1-1	TRBD1	TRBV20-1	TGCAGTGCTGGTAGACAGGGGAACACTGAAGCTTTCTTT	CSAGRQGNTEAFF
few	TRBJ2-2	TRBD2	TRBV19	TGTGCCAGTAGGGGGACTAGGAGGACCGGGGAGCTGTTTTTT	CASRGTRRTGELFF
NA	TRBJ2-1	TRBD2	TRBV27	TGTGCCAGCAGAACTCTAGCGGGAGCCTACAATGAGCAGTTCTTC	CASRTLAGAYNEQFF
once	TRBJ2-7	NA	TRBV28	TGTGCCAGCAGTTTATCCAGGAACGAGCAGTACTTC	CASSLSRNEQYF
NA	TRBJ1-2	NA	TRBV7-7	TGTGCTAGCAGCCCCTTAGGGGGTAGGGATGGCTACACCTTC	CASSPLGGRDGYTF
once	TRBJ2-1	NA	TRBV7-2	TGTGCCAGCAGCTTAGACGGAAACAATGAGCAGTTCTTC	CASSLDGNNEQFF
NA	TRBJ2-3	TRBD2	TRBV7-9	TGTGCCAGCAGCCCGGGGGGGTCTAGCACAGATACGCAGTATTTT	CASSPGGSSTDTQYF
NA	TRBJ2-7	TRBD2	TRBV6-5	TGTGCCAGCAGTCACTCAGGCGGGGGGCTCGAGCAGTACTTC	CASSHSGGGLEQYF
NA	TRBJ1-1	NA	TRBV28	TGTGCCAGCAGTTTACAGGGGCTGAACACTGAAGCTTTCTTT	CASSLQGLNTEAFF
NA	TRBJ2-7	NA	TRBV6-1	TGTGCCAGCAGAAACCGGGGCCCCGACGAGCAGTACTTC	CASRNRGPDEQYF
NA	TRBJ1-1	NA	TRBV10-1	TGCGCCAGCAGTCCACAGGGAGGTCGGACTGAAGCTTTCTTT	CASSPQGGRTEAFF
once	TRBJ2-2	TRBD2	TRBV20-1	TGCAGTACCTCGGGGGGGAGGGACACCGGGGAGCTGTTTTTT	CSTSGGRDTGELFF
once	TRBJ1-4	NA	TRBV24-1	TGTGCCACCAGTGATTTGTTTGGTCGCCTGTTTTTT	CATSDLFGRLFF
NA	TRBJ1-2	NA	TRBV28	TGTGCCAGTCAATCGTCCGGCAACTATGGCTACACCTTC	CASQSSGNYGYTF
NA	TRBJ1-2	TRBD1	TRBV2	TGTGCCAGCAGGGTTACAGGGGGTGCGGATGGCTACACCTTC	CASRVTGGADGYTF
once	TRBJ2-3	TRBD2	TRBV5-4	TGTGCCAGCAGCCGGACTAGCGGGGGGGCCCTAGATACGCAGTATTTT	CASSRTSGGALDTQYF
NA	TRBJ1-5	NA	TRBV12-3/TRBV12-4	TGTGCCAGCAGCGCCATGGGGGGCAATCAGCCCCAGCATTTT	CASSAMGGNQPQHF
NA	TRBJ1-1	NA	TRBV11-3	TGTGCCAGCAGCTACACAGGGATCTCTGAAGCTTTCTTT	CASSYTGISEAFF
once	TRBJ2-1	NA	TRBV10-2	TGCGCCAGCAGTGAGTCAGGGGACAATGAGCAGTTCTTC	CASSESGDNEQFF